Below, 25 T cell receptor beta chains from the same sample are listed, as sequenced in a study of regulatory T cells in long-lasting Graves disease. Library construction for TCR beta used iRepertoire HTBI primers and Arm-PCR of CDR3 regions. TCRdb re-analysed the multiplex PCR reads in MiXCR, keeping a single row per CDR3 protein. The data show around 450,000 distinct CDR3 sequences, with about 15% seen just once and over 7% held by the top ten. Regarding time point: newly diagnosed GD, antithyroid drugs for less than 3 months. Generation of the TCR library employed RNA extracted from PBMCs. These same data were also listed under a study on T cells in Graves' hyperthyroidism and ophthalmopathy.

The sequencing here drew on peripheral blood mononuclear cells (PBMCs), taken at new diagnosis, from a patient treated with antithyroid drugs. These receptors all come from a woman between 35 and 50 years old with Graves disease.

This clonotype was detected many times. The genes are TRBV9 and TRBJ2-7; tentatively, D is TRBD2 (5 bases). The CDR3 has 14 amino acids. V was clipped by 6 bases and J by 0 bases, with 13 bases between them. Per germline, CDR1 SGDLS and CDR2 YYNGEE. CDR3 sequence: CASKPGKSSYEQYF. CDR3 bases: TGTGCCAGCAAACCCGGGAAAAGCTCCTACGAGCAGTACTTC.

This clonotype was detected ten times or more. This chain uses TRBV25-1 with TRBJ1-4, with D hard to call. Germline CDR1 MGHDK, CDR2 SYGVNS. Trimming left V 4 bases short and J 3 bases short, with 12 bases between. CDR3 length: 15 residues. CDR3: CASSGAGEANEKLFF. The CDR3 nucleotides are TGTGCCAGCAGTGGGGCCGGGGAAGCTAATGAAAAACTGTTTTTT.

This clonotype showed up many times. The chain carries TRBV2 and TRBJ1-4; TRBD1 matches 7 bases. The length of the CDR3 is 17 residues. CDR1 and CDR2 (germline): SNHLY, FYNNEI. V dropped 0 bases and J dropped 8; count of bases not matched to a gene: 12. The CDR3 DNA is TGTGCCAGCAGTGAAGCCAGGACAGGTGGGGGTCGGGAAAAACTGTTTTTT. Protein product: CASSEARTGGGREKLFF.

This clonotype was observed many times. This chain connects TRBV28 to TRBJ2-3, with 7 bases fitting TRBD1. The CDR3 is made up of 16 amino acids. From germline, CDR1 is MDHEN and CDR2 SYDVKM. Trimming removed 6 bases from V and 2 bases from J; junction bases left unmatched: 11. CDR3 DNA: TGTGCCAGCAGGGGGTACCGGGACAGCCACACAGATACGCAGTATTTT. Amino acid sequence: CASRGYRDSHTDTQYF.

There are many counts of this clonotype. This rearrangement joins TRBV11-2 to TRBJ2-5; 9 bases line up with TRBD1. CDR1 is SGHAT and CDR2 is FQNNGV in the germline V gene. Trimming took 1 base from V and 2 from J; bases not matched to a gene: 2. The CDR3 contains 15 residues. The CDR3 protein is CASSLGDRDQETQYF. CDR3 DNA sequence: TGTGCCAGCAGCTTAGGGGACAGGGATCAAGAGACCCAGTACTTC.

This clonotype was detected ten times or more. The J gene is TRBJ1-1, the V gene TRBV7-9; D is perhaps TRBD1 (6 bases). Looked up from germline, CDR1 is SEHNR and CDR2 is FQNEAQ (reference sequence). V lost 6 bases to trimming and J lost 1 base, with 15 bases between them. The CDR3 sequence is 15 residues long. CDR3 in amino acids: CASSFHRDTNTEAFF. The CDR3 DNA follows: TGTGCCAGCAGTTTCCACCGGGACACGAACACTGAAGCTTTCTTT.

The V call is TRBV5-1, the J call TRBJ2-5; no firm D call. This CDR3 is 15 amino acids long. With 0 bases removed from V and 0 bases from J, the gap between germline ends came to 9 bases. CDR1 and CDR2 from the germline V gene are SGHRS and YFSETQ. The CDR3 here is CASSLGSVYQETQYF. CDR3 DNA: TGCGCCAGCAGCTTGGGGTCCGTGTACCAAGAGACCCAGTACTTC.

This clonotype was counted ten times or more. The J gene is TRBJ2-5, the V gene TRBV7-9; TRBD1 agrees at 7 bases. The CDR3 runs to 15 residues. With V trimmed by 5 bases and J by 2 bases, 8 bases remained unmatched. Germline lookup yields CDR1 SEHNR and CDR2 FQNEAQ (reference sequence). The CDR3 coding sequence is TGTGCCAGCAGCCGGGGACAGTCCTTACAAGAGACCCAGTACTTC. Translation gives CASSRGQSLQETQYF.

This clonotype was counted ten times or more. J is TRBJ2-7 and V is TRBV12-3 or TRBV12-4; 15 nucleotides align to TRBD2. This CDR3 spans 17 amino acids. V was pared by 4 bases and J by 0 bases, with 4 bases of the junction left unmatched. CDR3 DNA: TGTGCCAGCAGTTCCTCGGGACTAGCGGGAGGCTCCTACGAGCAGTACTTC. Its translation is CASSSSGLAGGSYEQYF.

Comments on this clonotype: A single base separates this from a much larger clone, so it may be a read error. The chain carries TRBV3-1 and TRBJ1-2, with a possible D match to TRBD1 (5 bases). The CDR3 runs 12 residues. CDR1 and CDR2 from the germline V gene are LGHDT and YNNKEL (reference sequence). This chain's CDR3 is CASSQGPGALVF. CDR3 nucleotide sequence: TGTGCCAGCAGCCAAGGGCCCGGGGCACTGGTCTTC.

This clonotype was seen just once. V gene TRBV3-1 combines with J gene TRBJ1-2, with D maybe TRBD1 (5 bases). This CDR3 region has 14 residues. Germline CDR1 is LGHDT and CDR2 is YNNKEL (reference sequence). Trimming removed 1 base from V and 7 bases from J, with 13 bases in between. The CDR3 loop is CASSQGQGSFGYTF. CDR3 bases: TGTGCCAGCAGCCAAGGGCAGGGAAGCTTTGGCTACACCTTC.

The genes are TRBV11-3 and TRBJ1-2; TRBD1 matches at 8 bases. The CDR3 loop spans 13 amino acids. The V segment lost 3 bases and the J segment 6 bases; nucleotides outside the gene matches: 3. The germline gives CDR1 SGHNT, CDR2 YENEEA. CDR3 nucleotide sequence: TGTGCCAGCAGCTTTCGGACAGGGAATGGCTACACCTTC. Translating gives CASSFRTGNGYTF. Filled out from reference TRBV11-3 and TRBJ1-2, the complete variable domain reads EAGVVQSPRYKIIEKKQPVAFWCNPISGHNTLYWYLQNLGQGPELLIRYENEEAVDDSQLPKDRFSAERLKGVDSTLKIQPAELGDSAVYLCASSFRTGNGYTFGSGTRLTVV.

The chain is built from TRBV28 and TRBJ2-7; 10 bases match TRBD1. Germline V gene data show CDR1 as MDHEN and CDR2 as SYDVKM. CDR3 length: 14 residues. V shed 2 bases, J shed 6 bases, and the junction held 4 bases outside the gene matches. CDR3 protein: CASSLEGQGFEQYF. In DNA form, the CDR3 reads TGTGCCAGCAGTTTAGAGGGACAGGGGTTCGAGCAGTACTTC.

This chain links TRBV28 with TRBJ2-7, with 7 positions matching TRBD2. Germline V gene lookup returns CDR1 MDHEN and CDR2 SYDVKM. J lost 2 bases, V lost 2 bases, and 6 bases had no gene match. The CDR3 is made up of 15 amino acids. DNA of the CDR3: TGTGCCAGCAGTTTAGGGGCTAGCGGAACCTACGAGCAGTACTTC. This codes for CASSLGASGTYEQYF.

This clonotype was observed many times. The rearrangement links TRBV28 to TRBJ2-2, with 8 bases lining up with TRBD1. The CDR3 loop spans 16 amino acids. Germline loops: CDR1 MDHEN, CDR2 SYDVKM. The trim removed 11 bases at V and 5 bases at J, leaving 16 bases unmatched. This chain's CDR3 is CAVQRVLRGLTGELFF. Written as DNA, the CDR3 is TGTGCCGTACAACGGGTCCTCAGGGGGCTTACCGGGGAGCTGTTTTTT.

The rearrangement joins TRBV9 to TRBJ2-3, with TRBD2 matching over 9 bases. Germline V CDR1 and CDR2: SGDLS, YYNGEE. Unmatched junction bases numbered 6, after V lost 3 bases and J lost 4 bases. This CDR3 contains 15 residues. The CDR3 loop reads CASSGPGLAADTQYF. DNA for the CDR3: TGTGCCAGCAGCGGACCGGGACTAGCCGCAGATACGCAGTATTTT.

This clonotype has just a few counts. In DNA form, the CDR3 reads TGTGCCAGCAGCTTAACCTACGGGACAGGGGGCTTCGAGCAGTACTTC. Protein sequence: CASSLTYGTGGFEQYF. The chain is built from TRBV7-8 and TRBJ2-7; 12 nucleotides match TRBD1. The J segment lost 6 bases and the V segment lost 2 bases, leaving 8 bases of the junction unmatched. Germline V gives CDR1 SGHVS, CDR2 FQNEAQ. CDR3 length equals 16 residues.

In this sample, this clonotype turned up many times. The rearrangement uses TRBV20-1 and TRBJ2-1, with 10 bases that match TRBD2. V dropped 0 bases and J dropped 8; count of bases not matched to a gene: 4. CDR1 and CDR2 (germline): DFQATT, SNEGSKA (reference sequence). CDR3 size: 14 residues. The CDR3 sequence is CSARELAGAYEQFF. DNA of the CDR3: TGCAGTGCTAGAGAGCTAGCGGGAGCGTATGAGCAGTTCTTC.

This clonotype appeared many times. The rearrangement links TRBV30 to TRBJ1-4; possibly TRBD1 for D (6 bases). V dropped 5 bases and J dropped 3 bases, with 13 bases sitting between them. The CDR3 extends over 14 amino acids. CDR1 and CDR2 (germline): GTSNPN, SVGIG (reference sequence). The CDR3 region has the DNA TGTGCCTGGGCCCGAAGGGGGGCTAATGAAAAACTGTTTTTT. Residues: CAWARRGANEKLFF. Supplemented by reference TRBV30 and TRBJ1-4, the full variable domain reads SQTIHQWPATLVQPVGSPLSLECTVEGTSNPNLYWYRQAAGRGLQLLFYSVGIGQISSEVPQNLSASRPQDRQFILSSKKLLLSDSGFYLCAWARRGANEKLFFGSGTQLSVL.

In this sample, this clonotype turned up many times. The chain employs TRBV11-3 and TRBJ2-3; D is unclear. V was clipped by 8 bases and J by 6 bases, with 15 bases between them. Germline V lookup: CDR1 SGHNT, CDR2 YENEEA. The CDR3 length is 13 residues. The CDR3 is CASATPATDTQYF. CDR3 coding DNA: TGTGCCAGCGCGACCCCCGCTACGGATACGCAGTATTTT.

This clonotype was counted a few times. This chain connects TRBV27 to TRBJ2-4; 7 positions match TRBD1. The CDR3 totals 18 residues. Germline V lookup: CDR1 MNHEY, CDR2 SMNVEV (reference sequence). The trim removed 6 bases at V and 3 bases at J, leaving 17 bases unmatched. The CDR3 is CASSLASRQGSVKNIQYF. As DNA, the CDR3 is TGTGCCAGCAGCCTTGCTTCGAGACAGGGATCTGTCAAAAACATTCAGTACTTC.

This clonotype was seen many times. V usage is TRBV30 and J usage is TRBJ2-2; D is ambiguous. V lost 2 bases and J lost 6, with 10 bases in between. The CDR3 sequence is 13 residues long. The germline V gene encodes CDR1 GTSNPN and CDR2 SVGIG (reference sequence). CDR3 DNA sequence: TGTGCCTGGAGTCATTGGGCACCCGGGGAGCTGTTTTTT. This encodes CAWSHWAPGELFF.

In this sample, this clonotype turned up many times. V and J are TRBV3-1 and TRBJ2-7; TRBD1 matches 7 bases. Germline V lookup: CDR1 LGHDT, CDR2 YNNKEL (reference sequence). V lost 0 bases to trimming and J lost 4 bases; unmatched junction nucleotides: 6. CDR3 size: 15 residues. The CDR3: CASSQDTGDIYEQYF. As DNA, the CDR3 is TGTGCCAGCAGCCAAGATACAGGGGATATTTACGAGCAGTACTTC.

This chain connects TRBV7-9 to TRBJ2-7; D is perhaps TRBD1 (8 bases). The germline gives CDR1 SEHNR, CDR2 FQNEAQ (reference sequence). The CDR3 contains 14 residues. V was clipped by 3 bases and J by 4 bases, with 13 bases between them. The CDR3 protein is CASSFGQGGYEQYV. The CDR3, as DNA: TGTGCCAGCAGCTTCGGACAGGGAGGGTACGAGCAGTACGTC.

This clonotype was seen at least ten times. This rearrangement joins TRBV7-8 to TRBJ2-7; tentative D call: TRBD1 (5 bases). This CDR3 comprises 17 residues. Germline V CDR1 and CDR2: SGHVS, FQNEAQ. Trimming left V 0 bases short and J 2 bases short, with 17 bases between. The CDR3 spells CASSLARYRGGAYEQYF. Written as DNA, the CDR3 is TGTGCCAGCAGCTTAGCGAGGTATAGGGGCGGAGCCTACGAGCAGTACTTC.